Each of the 28 T cell receptor beta chains below was sequenced from the same sample in a study of T cell responses to AZD1222 COVID-19 vaccine. Profiled with immunoSEQ multiplex PCR; TCRdb holds only in-frame clones, not every one. The sample yields some 180,000 clones, over 80% seen once. The sample was peripheral blood, taken on day 0 of AZD1222 vaccination. The source is an adult in good health.

This clone has a single count. This sequence joins TRBV5-1 and TRBJ1-1, with D possibly being TRBD1 (6 bases). From germline, CDR1 is SGHRS and CDR2 YFSETQ. Trimming cost V 4 bases and J 5 bases, with 18 bases left between them. The CDR3 runs to 15 residues. CDR3 bases: TGCGCCAGCAGCGTTTTCCCGGTCCAGGGGACTGAAGCTTTCTTT. Residues: CASSVFPVQGTEAFF.

The J gene is TRBJ2-5, the V gene TRBV28, with 7 bases lining up with TRBD2. The CDR3 extends over 13 amino acids. With 10 bases clipped from V and 2 bases from J, the junction kept 7 bases outside the gene matches. Looked up from germline, CDR1 is MDHEN and CDR2 is SYDVKM. CDR3 DNA: TGTGCCACCTATCTGGGGGGGCAAGAGACCCAGTACTTC. Translation: CATYLGGQETQYF. Together with reference TRBV28 and TRBJ2-5, the CDR3 gives the full variable domain: DVKVTQSSRYLVKRTGEKVFLECVQDMDHENMFWYRQDPGLGLRLIYFSYDVKMKEKGDIPEGYSVSREKKERFSLILESASTNQTSMYLCATYLGGQETQYFGPGTRLLVL.

The V and J genes are TRBV5-1 and TRBJ1-6; the match to TRBD1 covers 8 bases. This CDR3 comprises 16 residues. Looked up from germline, CDR1 is SGHRS and CDR2 is YFSETQ. Trimming removed 4 bases from V and 0 bases from J; junction bases left unmatched: 3. The CDR3 protein is CASSLGQGSYNSPLHF. The CDR3 DNA reads TGCGCCAGCAGCCTCGGACAGGGCTCCTATAATTCACCCCTCCACTTT.

The chain joins TRBV7-9 to TRBJ1-5; no definite D call. Looked up from germline, CDR1 is SEHNR and CDR2 is FQNEAQ (reference sequence). The length of the CDR3 is 14 residues. V was trimmed by 5 bases and J by 0 bases, leaving 8 bases between them. The CDR3 loop reads CASSRATSNQPQHF. In DNA, the CDR3 is TGTGCCAGCAGCCGGGCTACTAGCAATCAGCCCCAGCATTTT.

The chain recombines TRBV28 with TRBJ2-7; D is unclear. In germline, CDR1 is MDHEN, CDR2 SYDVKM. The CDR3 has 12 amino acids. CDR3 loop: CGVTSSSYEQYF. For the CDR3, the DNA is TGTGGAGTGACATCTAGCTCCTACGAGCAGTACTTC. The whole variable domain, filled in from reference TRBV28 and TRBJ2-7, reads DVKVTQSSRYLVKRTGEKVFLECVQDMDHENMFWYRQDPGLGLRLIYFSYDVKMKEKGDIPEGYSVSREKKERFSLILESASTNQTSMYLCGVTSSSYEQYFGPGTRLTVT.

This clone was recorded only once. V is TRBV7-9 and J is TRBJ1-2; TRBD1 might be the D (6 bases). Trimming left V 5 bases short and J 5 bases short, with 18 bases between. Germline values: CDR1 SEHNR, CDR2 FQNEAQ (reference sequence). The CDR3 runs 15 residues. CDR3 in DNA: TGTGCCAGCAGCGCTATGGGGGCGCGACGGTATGGCTACACCTTC. Its protein is CASSAMGARRYGYTF.

V gene TRBV28 combines with J gene TRBJ1-1, with D possibly matching TRBD1 (6 bases). The V gene lost 2 bases and the J gene lost 1 base, with 8 bases spanning the gap. CDR3 length equals 14 residues. Germline V gene sequence: CDR1 MDHEN, CDR2 SYDVKM. The CDR3 DNA reads TGTGCCAGCAGTTTAGGGGGACAGAACACTGAAGCTTTCTTT. It translates to CASSLGGQNTEAFF.

The chain links TRBV19 to TRBJ1-5; D perhaps matches TRBD1 (6 bases). This CDR3 is 12 amino acids long. V dropped 8 bases and J dropped 6 bases, with 11 bases sitting between them. The germline V gene has CDR1 LNHDA and CDR2 SQIVND (reference sequence). The CDR3 spells CASQQGSQPQHF. CDR3 DNA: TGTGCCAGTCAACAGGGAAGTCAGCCCCAGCATTTT. The full variable domain, in which reference TRBV19 and TRBJ1-5 provide the parts outside the CDR3, is DGGITQSPKYLFRKEGQNVTLSCEQNLNHDAMYWYRQDPGQGLRLIYYSQIVNDFQKGDIAEGYSVSREKKESFPLTVTSAQKNPTAFYLCASQQGSQPQHFGDGTRLSIL.

This chain links TRBV5-5 with TRBJ1-5, with D unclear. Per germline, CDR1 SGHKS and CDR2 YYEKEE (reference sequence). This CDR3 is built from 12 residues. Trimming cost V 0 bases and J 7 bases, with 5 bases left between them. This CDR3 reads CASSLADQPQHF. The CDR3 bases are TGTGCCAGCAGCTTGGCGGACCAGCCCCAGCATTTT.

V is TRBV5-1 and J is TRBJ2-6, with 11 bases that match TRBD2. V shed 4 bases and J 1 base; nucleotides not matched to a gene: 4. Germline V gene lookup returns CDR1 SGHRS and CDR2 YFSETQ. The CDR3 has 17 residues. The CDR3 DNA is TGCGCCAGCAGCGCGACTAGCGGGACGTCTGGGGCCAACGTCCTGACTTTC. This encodes CASSATSGTSGANVLTF.

The chain has TRBV10-1 and TRBJ2-7, with D tentatively TRBD2 (5 bases). This CDR3 has 15 residues. Per germline, CDR1 WNHNN and CDR2 SYGVQD (reference sequence). The V and J ends lost 4 bases and 1 base respectively, with 14 bases between them. The CDR3 loop reads CASSVNQRKSYEQYF. The DNA for the CDR3 is TGCGCCAGCAGTGTCAACCAGCGGAAGTCCTACGAGCAGTACTTC.

The genes are TRBV3-1 (or the pseudogene TRBV3-2) and TRBJ1-2; 7 nucleotides line up with TRBD1. Germline values: CDR1 LGHDT, CDR2 YNNKEL (reference sequence). CDR3 size: 16 residues. V lost 3 bases, J lost 3 bases, and 10 bases stayed unmatched. CDR3 in amino acids: CASSQSQGVGDYGYTF. Here the CDR3 DNA reads TGTGCCAGCAGCCAGTCGCAGGGGGTGGGGGACTATGGCTACACCTTC.

The rearrangement uses TRBV30 and TRBJ2-3, with D tentatively TRBD2 (8 bases). This CDR3 has 20 amino acids. Germline V CDR1 and CDR2: GTSNPN, SVGIG (reference sequence). Trimming pared 1 base from V and 6 bases from J, leaving 32 bases between. The CDR3 coding sequence is TGTGCCTGGAGTGGAGTAGGGGACAGTTCGGCTAGCGGGTGGTTGGATACGCAGTATTTT. It encodes CAWSGVGDSSASGWLDTQYF.

The CDR3 loop reads CATSNRDRASSYNSPLHF. In DNA form, the CDR3 reads TGTGCCACCAGCAACCGGGACAGGGCGAGCTCCTATAATTCACCCCTCCACTTT. The V gene is TRBV15, the J gene TRBJ1-6; 9 positions match TRBD1. CDR1 and CDR2 (germline): LNHNV, YYDKDF (reference sequence). Trimming at V came to 4 bases and at J to 0 bases, leaving 7 bases not matched to a gene. This CDR3 contains 18 residues. Drawing the rest from reference TRBV15 and TRBJ1-6, the complete variable domain is DAMVIQNPRYQVTQFGKPVTLSCSQTLNHNVMYWYQQKSSQAPKLLFHYYDKDFNNEADTPDNFQSRRPNTSFCFLDIRSPGLGDTAMYLCATSNRDRASSYNSPLHFGNGTRLTVT.

The chain uses TRBV2 and TRBJ1-2; TRBD1 aligns across 11 bases. The CDR3 is 14 residues long. V gave up 8 bases and J gave up 5 bases; unmatched junction bases: 7. The germline V gene encodes CDR1 SNHLY and CDR2 FYNNEI. This CDR3 reads CASARTGGAYGYTF. The CDR3 nucleotides are TGTGCCAGCGCGCGGACAGGGGGCGCGTATGGCTACACCTTC.

This chain links TRBV27 with TRBJ2-2; 8 bases are shared with TRBD2. V dropped 0 bases and J dropped 4; count of bases not matched to a gene: 10. Looked up from germline, CDR1 is MNHEY and CDR2 is SMNVEV (reference sequence). The CDR3 is made up of 18 amino acids. CDR3 sequence: CASSLSLGGAGGTGELFF. The CDR3 nucleotides are TGTGCCAGCAGTTTATCACTGGGAGGGGCGGGGGGCACCGGGGAGCTGTTTTTT.

The chain has TRBV4-1 and TRBJ2-7; 9 bases line up with TRBD1. CDR1 is MGHRA and CDR2 is YSYEKL in the germline V gene. This CDR3 has 16 amino acids. Germline trimming cut 2 bases from V and 3 bases from J; bases unmatched to any gene: 8. As DNA, the CDR3 is TGCGCCAGCAGCCAACCCGGACAGGGGAAAATCTACGAGCAGTACTTC. Its protein product is CASSQPGQGKIYEQYF.

This chain links TRBV18 with TRBJ1-2, with a possible D match to TRBD1 (5 bases). CDR1 and CDR2 (germline): KGHSH, LQKENI. The CDR3 has 13 residues. Trimming removed 3 bases from V and 3 bases from J, with 8 bases in between. CDR3 sequence reads: CASSPGGYYGYTF. Written as DNA, the CDR3 is TGTGCCAGCTCACCTGGGGGATACTATGGCTACACCTTC.

This chain links TRBV3-1 (or the pseudogene TRBV3-2) with TRBJ1-4; D is undetermined. Germline CDR1 and CDR2: LGHDT and YNNKEL (reference sequence). Trimming cost V 4 bases and J 0 bases, with 12 bases left between them. The CDR3 length is 16 residues. CDR3 sequence: CASSLGSTATNEKLFF. CDR3 DNA: TGTGCCAGCAGCCTAGGGTCGACGGCAACTAATGAAAAACTGTTTTTT.

The CDR3 sequence is CATASGLRNEQFF. The CDR3 DNA sequence: TGTGCCACAGCTAGCGGTTTACGTAATGAGCAGTTCTTC. This chain links TRBV10-3 with TRBJ2-1; 7 bases match TRBD2. CDR1 is ENHRY and CDR2 is SYGVKD in the germline V gene. The CDR3 totals 13 residues. V shed 10 bases, J shed 7 bases, and the junction held 10 bases outside the gene matches.

The CDR3 nucleotides read TGTGCCAGCGAGAACTCTGGAAACACCATATATTTT. This codes for CASENSGNTIYF. This chain links TRBV6-5 with TRBJ1-3; D is ambiguous. The CDR3 spans 12 residues. Trimming stripped 8 bases from V and 0 bases from J, with 5 bases between. Germline V gene lookup returns CDR1 MNHEY and CDR2 SVGAGI.

This clone was seen just once. The gene calls are TRBV2 and TRBJ2-7, with D perhaps given as TRBD1 or TRBD2 (5 bases each). Germline CDR1 and CDR2: SNHLY and FYNNEI. The CDR3 contains 14 residues. V was cut by 6 bases and J by 4 bases, with 16 bases left in between. The CDR3 coding sequence is TGTGCCAGCAGCGCCGGGACCAGAGGTTACGAGCAGTACTTC. Translating it yields CASSAGTRGYEQYF. Based on the CDR3 plus reference TRBV2 and TRBJ2-7, the full variable domain is EPEVTQTPSHQVTQMGQEVILRCVPISNHLYFYWYRQILGQKVEFLVSFYNNEISEKSEIFDDQFSVERPDGSNFTLKIRSTKLEDSAMYFCASSAGTRGYEQYFGPGTRLTVT.

This chain uses TRBV24-1 with TRBJ1-5; TRBD1 might be the D (6 bases). CDR3 size: 15 residues. The V gene's germline CDR1 is KGHDR and CDR2 SFDVKD. Trimming removed 4 bases from V and 2 bases from J, with 11 bases in between. The CDR3 region has the DNA TGTGCCACCAGTGAAACAGGGCAAGGCAATCAGCCCCAGCATTTT. Protein: CATSETGQGNQPQHF.

This clone was counted a single time. J is TRBJ1-4 and V is TRBV28, with D maybe TRBD1 (5 bases). CDR3 size: 14 residues. Trimming took 5 bases from V and 4 from J, leaving 11 bases between them. Germline CDR1 is MDHEN and CDR2 is SYDVKM. The CDR3: CASSPGAVNEKLFF. CDR3 in DNA: TGTGCCAGCAGTCCCGGGGCCGTTAATGAAAAACTGTTTTTT.

This chain connects TRBV19 to TRBJ2-2; D is possibly TRBD2 (6 bases). Trimming took 7 bases from V and 6 from J, leaving 15 bases between them. Germline V gene sequence: CDR1 LNHDA, CDR2 SQIVND (reference sequence). The CDR3 extends over 14 amino acids. The CDR3 DNA is TGTGCCAGTAAAGACGGGAGCTGGCCCGGGGAGCTGTTTTTT. Residues: CASKDGSWPGELFF.

This chain connects TRBV11-2 to TRBJ1-6, with TRBD1 identical over 7 bases. Unmatched junction bases numbered 9, after V lost 5 bases and J lost 5 bases. CDR3 length: 16 residues. CDR1 is SGHAT and CDR2 is FQNNGV in the germline V gene. CDR3 in amino acids: CASSPRTGGDNSPLHF. The CDR3 DNA reads as TGTGCCAGCAGCCCGAGGACAGGCGGCGATAATTCACCCCTCCACTTT.

There are a few counts of this clone. The J gene is TRBJ1-6, the V gene TRBV27; no clear D gene. Germline V gives CDR1 MNHEY, CDR2 SMNVEV (reference sequence). CDR3 length equals 13 residues. Trimming pared 2 bases from V and 7 bases from J, leaving 6 bases between. The CDR3 nucleotides are TGTGCCAGCAGTTTACAAGAGAATTCACCCCTCCACTTT. Translation gives CASSLQENSPLHF.

This chain joins TRBV2 and TRBJ1-5; D not certain. Trimming pared 7 bases from V and 2 bases from J, leaving 9 bases between. In germline, CDR1 is SNHLY, CDR2 FYNNEI. The CDR3 length is 13 residues. The CDR3, as DNA: TGTGCCAGCACCGACACTGGCAATCAGCCCCAGCATTTT. It yields the protein CASTDTGNQPQHF.